This T cell receptor (beta chain) was retrieved from a study of blood T cell repertoires in COVID-19. Study in general: Nucleic acid was either cDNA or gDNA, and it came from T cells, B-cell-depleted T cells, or PBMCs.

The length of the CDR3 is 16 residues. V dropped 4 bases and J dropped 3; count of bases not matched to a gene: 13. Germline assignment: CDR1 SGHNT and CDR2 YYREEE (reference sequence). Sequencing was performed with immunoSEQ multiplex PCR; in TCRdb, only in-frame clones are kept and a portion is missing. The sample records roughly 160,000 clones, 85% to 90% being singletons. The chain has TRBV5-4 and TRBJ2-7; 7 bases are a match to TRBD1. The sequenced sample was peripheral blood. The receptor was derived from a man aged 45-65 years with active or convalescent COVID-19. The CDR3: CASSQEGGARHYEQYF. In DNA form, the CDR3 reads TGTGCCAGCAGCCAAGAAGGGGGCGCAAGACACTACGAGCAGTACTTC.